This T cell receptor (beta chain) was identified during a study of radiation and T cells in renal cell carcinoma. Generated by immunoSEQ multiplex PCR, the TCRdb table keeps only in-frame clones and is missing some. This sample yields tens of thousands of clones, of which around 81% are seen a single time; roughly 7.4% belongs to the top ten. Worth noting for this clone: No antigen is known for it.

The V gene's germline CDR1 is MNHEY and CDR2 SMNVEV (reference sequence). Trimming shortened V by 6 bases and J by 5 bases, and 14 bases separated the two germline ends. This CDR3 has 14 residues. Study-level findings and limits: From baseline, blood top tumor clonotypes peaked at 2 weeks post-radiation.

This sample's time point: blood 2 weeks post-SBRT. Stated treatment: 15 Gy SBRT to primary tumor, nephrectomy 4 weeks later. This renal cell carcinoma was of the clear cell type. Sequencing used blood, obtained from a patient whose treatment included radiotherapy and nephrectomy. V gene TRBV27 combines with J gene TRBJ1-5; a possible D gene is TRBD1 (5 bases). The sequence derives from a man in his sixties with renal cell carcinoma. CDR3 sequence (DNA): TGTGCCAGCAGCCCCGACAGTGATTATCAGCCCCAGCATTTT. Translation gives CASSPDSDYQPQHF.